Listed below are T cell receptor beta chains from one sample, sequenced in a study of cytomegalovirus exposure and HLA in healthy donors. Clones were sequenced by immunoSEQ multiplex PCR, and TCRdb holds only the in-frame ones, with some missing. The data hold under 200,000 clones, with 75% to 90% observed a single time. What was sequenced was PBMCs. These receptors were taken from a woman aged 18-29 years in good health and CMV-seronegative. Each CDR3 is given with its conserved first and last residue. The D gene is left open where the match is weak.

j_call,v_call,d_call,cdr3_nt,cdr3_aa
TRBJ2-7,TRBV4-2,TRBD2,TGTGCCAGCAGCCGGTCAGCGGGAGAGGAATACGAGCAGTACTTC,CASSRSAGEEYEQYF
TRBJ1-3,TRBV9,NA,TGTGCCAGCAGCGTAGCCACTGGAAACACCATATATTTT,CASSVATGNTIYF
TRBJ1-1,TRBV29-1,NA,TGCAGCGTCCACAACCCCATGACAAGGGGAACTGAAGCTTTCTTT,CSVHNPMTRGTEAFF
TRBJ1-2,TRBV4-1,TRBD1,TGCGCCAGCAGCCTAGAAAACAGGGGAACGAGCTATGGCTACACCTTC,CASSLENRGTSYGYTF
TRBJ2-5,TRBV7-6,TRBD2,TGTGCCAGCAGCTCTGGACTAGCAGAGACCCAGTACTTC,CASSSGLAETQYF
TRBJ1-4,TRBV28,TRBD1,TGTGCCAGCAGTCCCGGACAGGGTTTGGGAAAACTGTTTTTT,CASSPGQGLGKLFF
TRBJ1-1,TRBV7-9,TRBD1,TGTGCCAGCAGCAGGCATACAGGGGAGGCTTTCTTT,CASSRHTGEAFF
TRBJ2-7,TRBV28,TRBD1,TGTGCCAGCAGTTTCCCCGGGACAGCCGAATACGAGCAGTACTTC,CASSFPGTAEYEQYF
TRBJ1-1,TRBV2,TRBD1,TGTGCCAGCAGTGGGGACAGGGGAGGGACTGAAGCTTTCTTT,CASSGDRGGTEAFF
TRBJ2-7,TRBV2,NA,TGTGCCAGCCGGGTGGACGAGCAGTACTTC,CASRVDEQYF
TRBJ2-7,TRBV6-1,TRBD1,TGTGCCAGCAGTGATCCCAGGGGGCGAGTCACCGAGCAGTACTTC,CASSDPRGRVTEQYF
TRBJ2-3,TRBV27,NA,TGTGCCAGCAGTTTACGACCTCTAGTGGGTACAGATACGCAGTATTTT,CASSLRPLVGTDTQYF
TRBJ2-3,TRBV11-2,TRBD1,TGTGCCAGCAGCTCCGGACAGGAAGGTGTCACAGATACGCAGTATTTT,CASSSGQEGVTDTQYF